This TCR beta chain was recorded in a study of blood T cell repertoires in COVID-19. Trimming stripped 5 bases from V and 3 bases from J, with 11 bases between. This CDR3 contains 14 residues. CDR1 and CDR2 from the germline V gene are MNHEY and SVGAGI. Per the authors' pipeline: Amplification with reference gene primers provided the estimates of nucleated cell counts. This table comes from immunoSEQ multiplex PCR, and its TCRdb copy is limited to in-frame clones, with some not included. That table furnishes V, J and clone size, whereas the DNA furnished D and trimming. The table shows a few hundred thousand clones, with around 80% occurring only once.

The rearrangement links TRBV6-5 to TRBJ1-3, with D uncertain. The sequencing sample was made of peripheral blood. This TCR was recovered from a human donor in a cohort sampled during active COVID-19. The CDR3 DNA follows: TGTGCCAGCAGTCAGGCCGGCCTTGGAAACACCATATATTTT. Its translation is CASSQAGLGNTIYF.